These 27 T cell receptor beta chains originate from one sample sequenced in a study of blood T cell repertoires in COVID-19. TCRdb's table, derived via immunoSEQ multiplex PCR, lists solely in-frame clones and lacks some. The sample holds over 200,000 clones, approximately 88% seen once. Input material: PBMCs or T cells enriched from blood (not recorded which). The receptor source for this set is a middle-aged woman with acute COVID-19.

V is TRBV6-5 and J is TRBJ1-4; TRBD1 might be the D (6 bases). Germline V gene lookup returns CDR1 MNHEY and CDR2 SVGAGI. The CDR3 runs to 15 residues. V gave up 6 bases and J gave up 4 bases, with 15 bases separating them. DNA of the CDR3: TGTGCCAGCAGACCCACAGGGCATGGTAATGAAAAACTGTTTTTT. Its translation is CASRPTGHGNEKLFF.

This chain links TRBV9 with TRBJ1-4; D may be TRBD1 (6 bases). The CDR3 is 13 residues long. Trimming removed 4 bases from V and 9 bases from J, with 13 bases in between. CDR1 is SGDLS and CDR2 is YYNGEE in the germline V gene. The CDR3 DNA is TGTGCCAGCAGCCTGGACGGGGGGCAAAAACTGTTTTTT. Amino acid sequence: CASSLDGGQKLFF.

This chain joins TRBV5-1 and TRBJ2-5; no clear D gene. The CDR3 consists of 14 residues. Trimming left V 4 bases short and J 2 bases short, with 12 bases between. CDR1 is SGHRS, CDR2 YFSETQ, per germline. The CDR3 DNA sequence: TGCGCCAGCAGCGTTACAGCAGGTCAAGAGACCCAGTACTTC. Translating it yields CASSVTAGQETQYF.

The chain employs TRBV18 and TRBJ1-2; 7 nucleotides line up with TRBD1. This CDR3 contains 13 residues. V was pared by 6 bases and J by 2 bases, with 3 bases of the junction left unmatched. CDR1 KGHSH and CDR2 LQKENI come from the germline V gene. The CDR3 here is CASSSDRNYGYTF. CDR3 coding DNA: TGTGCCAGCTCCTCGGACAGGAACTATGGCTACACCTTC. The entire variable domain, with the rest obtained from reference TRBV18 and TRBJ1-2, is as follows: NAGVMQNPRHLVRRRGQEARLRCSPMKGHSHVYWYRQLPEEGLKFMVYLQKENIIDESGMPKERFSAEFPKEGPSILRIQQVVRGDSAAYFCASSSDRNYGYTFGSGTRLTVV.

The chain recombines TRBV5-1 with TRBJ2-3; possibly TRBD2 for D (6 bases). The V gene's germline CDR1 is SGHRS and CDR2 YFSETQ. CDR3 length equals 15 residues. Deletions cut 6 bases from V and 2 bases from J, with 16 bases between. In nucleotides, the CDR3 is TGCGCCAGCACCCGGTGGGGCGGGATCACAGATACGCAGTATTTT. It codes for CASTRWGGITDTQYF.

The CDR3 spells CATPYPSGRTANTGELFF. CDR3 in DNA: TGTGCCACCCCTTACCCTAGCGGGAGGACGGCGAACACCGGGGAGCTGTTTTTT. The J gene is TRBJ2-2, the V gene TRBV7-9, with 11 bases fitting TRBD2. Germline loops: CDR1 SEHNR, CDR2 FQNEAQ (reference sequence). After removal of 10 bases from V and 0 bases from J, the junction contained 13 bases not matched to a gene. This CDR3 is 18 amino acids long.

The rearrangement links TRBV18 to TRBJ1-1; D is undetermined. The length of the CDR3 is 13 residues. The V gene's germline CDR1 is KGHSH and CDR2 LQKENI. Deletions cut 3 bases from V and 4 bases from J, with 9 bases between. As DNA, the CDR3 is TGTGCCAGCTCACCGGGAGAGACCACTGAAGCTTTCTTT. Protein product: CASSPGETTEAFF.

This clone was recorded once. This chain connects TRBV5-4 to TRBJ1-2; the match to TRBD1 covers 8 bases. V was pared by 1 base and J by 0 bases, with 2 bases of the junction left unmatched. CDR1 SGHNT and CDR2 YYREEE come from the germline V gene (reference sequence). The CDR3 length is 15 residues. CDR3 protein: CASSLQGAANYGYTF. The CDR3 region has the DNA TGTGCCAGCAGCTTGCAGGGGGCGGCTAACTATGGCTACACCTTC.

The gene calls are TRBV2 and TRBJ2-2, with 12 nucleotides matching TRBD2. The length of the CDR3 is 15 residues. The junction had 6 bases not matched to a gene; V was cut back by 6 bases and J by 7 bases. The germline CDR1 and CDR2 sequences are SNHLY and FYNNEI. Written as DNA, the CDR3 is TGTGCCAGCAGCCTAGCGGGGGGGCCTAACGGGGAGCTGTTTTTT. It is translated as CASSLAGGPNGELFF. Complete variable domain (other parts from reference TRBV2 and TRBJ2-2): EPEVTQTPSHQVTQMGQEVILRCVPISNHLYFYWYRQILGQKVEFLVSFYNNEISEKSEIFDDQFSVERPDGSNFTLKIRSTKLEDSAMYFCASSLAGGPNGELFFGEGSRLTVL.

This clone has a single count. The chain is built from TRBV4-1 and TRBJ2-7, with 9 bases lining up with TRBD1. There are 16 residues in the CDR3. The trim removed 1 base at V and 0 bases at J, leaving 4 bases unmatched. The V gene's germline CDR1 is MGHRA and CDR2 YSYEKL. DNA for the CDR3: TGCGCCAGCAGCCAAGTGCCGGGACAGGGCTCCTACGAGCAGTACGTC. Translated, it gives CASSQVPGQGSYEQYV.

This chain links TRBV29-1 with TRBJ2-7; 13 bases align to TRBD2. The germline V gene has CDR1 SQVTM and CDR2 ANQGSEA. The CDR3 length is 12 residues. The trim removed 5 bases at V and 7 bases at J, leaving 2 bases unmatched. The CDR3 loop is CSVRTSGSEQYV. The CDR3 DNA sequence: TGCAGCGTTAGGACTAGCGGGAGTGAGCAGTACGTC.

The V and J genes are TRBV9 and TRBJ2-3; 7 bases align to TRBD2. Trimming cost V 1 base and J 2 bases; bases outside gene matches: 7. The germline gives CDR1 SGDLS, CDR2 YYNGEE. This CDR3 is 16 amino acids long. CDR3 sequence reads: CASSVLAVTNTDTQYF. The CDR3 DNA reads as TGTGCCAGCAGCGTACTAGCGGTTACTAACACAGATACGCAGTATTTT.

This chain uses TRBV18 with TRBJ2-7; perhaps TRBD2 as D (5 bases). Germline-derived CDR1 and CDR2 are KGHSH and LQKENI. This CDR3 has 13 residues. Trimming took 3 bases from V and 2 from J, leaving 8 bases between them. The CDR3 sequence is CASSPGRTYEQYV. CDR3 bases: TGTGCCAGCTCACCGGGGAGAACCTACGAGCAGTACGTC.

V and J are TRBV18 and TRBJ2-7, with D uncertain. V shed 2 bases and J shed 2 bases, with 10 bases lying between them. The germline gives CDR1 KGHSH, CDR2 LQKENI. This CDR3 is built from 14 residues. The CDR3 coding sequence is TGTGCCAGCTCACCAAAGTCGCAGACCTACGAGCAGTACTTC. This codes for CASSPKSQTYEQYF.

The J gene is TRBJ2-3, the V gene TRBV24-1, with 10 bases matching TRBD2. Looked up from germline, CDR1 is KGHDR and CDR2 is SFDVKD. V dropped 4 bases and J dropped 0; count of bases not matched to a gene: 3. The CDR3 sequence is 16 residues long. CDR3 coding DNA: TGTGCCACCAGTGAGCCGACTAGCGGGAGCACAGATACGCAGTATTTT. Translation gives CATSEPTSGSTDTQYF.

This chain uses TRBV30 with TRBJ2-5; unclear D gene. V gave up 5 bases and J gave up 5 bases, with 9 bases separating them. CDR1 GTSNPN and CDR2 SVGIG come from the germline V gene (reference sequence). This CDR3 region has 11 residues. CDR3 bases: TGTGCCTGGCGCTCTAAGGAGACCCAGTACTTC. This translates into CAWRSKETQYF.

J is TRBJ1-2 and V is TRBV7-9; 7 bases agree with TRBD1. From germline, CDR1 is SEHNR and CDR2 FQNEAQ (reference sequence). This CDR3 comprises 16 residues. Trimming cost V 0 bases and J 0 bases; bases outside gene matches: 4. CDR3 loop: CASSLARDSANYGYTF. CDR3 sequence (DNA): TGTGCCAGCAGCTTAGCCCGGGACAGCGCTAACTATGGCTACACCTTC.

The gene calls are TRBV20-1 and TRBJ1-2; 9 bases line up with TRBD1. V dropped 6 bases and J dropped 7; count of bases not matched to a gene: 3. Germline CDR1 DFQATT, CDR2 SNEGSKA (reference sequence). The CDR3 is made up of 11 amino acids. Here the CDR3 reads CSAGQGPGYTF. In nucleotides, the CDR3 is TGCAGTGCAGGACAGGGGCCTGGCTACACCTTC.

This rearrangement joins TRBV6-2 or TRBV6-3 to TRBJ1-2; 8 nucleotides agree with TRBD1. CDR1 is MNHEY and CDR2 is SVGEGT in the germline V gene. Trimming removed 2 bases from V and 6 bases from J; junction bases left unmatched: 8. This CDR3 comprises 15 residues. DNA for the CDR3: TGTGCCAGCAGTTACACGACAGGGGATAAGGATGGCTACACCTTC. Translation gives CASSYTTGDKDGYTF.

The chain joins TRBV18 to TRBJ2-7, with a weak D call TRBD2 (5 bases). The germline V gene has CDR1 KGHSH and CDR2 LQKENI. The V and J ends lost 4 bases and 3 bases respectively, with 7 bases between them. The CDR3 consists of 12 residues. The CDR3, as DNA: TGTGCCAGCTCACTACGGGACTACGAGCAGTACTTC. It specifies CASSLRDYEQYF. Based on the CDR3 plus reference TRBV18 and TRBJ2-7, the full variable domain is NAGVMQNPRHLVRRRGQEARLRCSPMKGHSHVYWYRQLPEEGLKFMVYLQKENIIDESGMPKERFSAEFPKEGPSILRIQQVVRGDSAAYFCASSLRDYEQYFGPGTRLTVT.

This clone was observed once. The chain carries TRBV7-2 and TRBJ1-1; 9 nucleotides match TRBD1. CDR1 and CDR2 (germline): SGHTA, FQGNSA. This CDR3 has 14 residues. V shed 5 bases and J 6 bases; nucleotides not matched to a gene: 7. CDR3 in amino acids: CASSLYRQGAEAFF. The CDR3 coding sequence is TGTGCCAGCAGCCTTTATCGACAGGGGGCTGAAGCTTTCTTT.

This chain connects TRBV9 to TRBJ2-3; no definite D call. V was clipped by 2 bases and J by 2 bases, with 9 bases between them. The CDR3 has 14 residues. Germline assignment: CDR1 SGDLS and CDR2 YYNGEE. In DNA form, the CDR3 reads TGTGCCAGCAGCGTGGCCCAGTCCACAGATACGCAGTATTTT. Its translation: CASSVAQSTDTQYF.

The sample holds one count of this clone. The CDR3 bases are TGTGCCAGCAGTGACAGGGATGATGGGTATCAGCCCCAGCATTTT. Translated, it gives CASSDRDDGYQPQHF. The chain carries TRBV6-1 and TRBJ1-5, with D possibly matching TRBD1 (5 bases). Germline values: CDR1 MNHNS, CDR2 SASEGT. V shed 3 bases and J shed 5 bases, with 14 bases lying between them. The CDR3 is made up of 15 amino acids.

The chain links TRBV5-4 to TRBJ2-3; 9 positions match TRBD2. CDR1 SGHNT and CDR2 YYREEE come from the germline V gene (reference sequence). The junction had 10 bases not matched to a gene; V was cut back by 2 bases and J by 3 bases. This CDR3 contains 17 residues. The CDR3 reads CASSFVLAGLATDTQYF. CDR3 nucleotides: TGTGCCAGCAGCTTCGTATTAGCGGGACTAGCTACAGATACGCAGTATTTT.

This chain connects TRBV4-3 to TRBJ2-2; D unresolved. CDR1 is LGHNA, CDR2 YSLEER, per germline. Trimming pared 0 bases from V and 6 bases from J, leaving 20 bases between. The CDR3 consists of 18 residues. The CDR3 reads CASSQDLATDSHPGELFF. DNA of the CDR3: TGCGCCAGCAGCCAAGATTTGGCGACCGACTCCCACCCCGGGGAGCTGTTTTTT.

In its sample, this clone was seen a few times. The chain employs TRBV7-2 and TRBJ1-2, with TRBD1 identical over 9 bases. With 2 bases clipped from V and 4 bases from J, the junction kept 8 bases outside the gene matches. Germline lookup yields CDR1 SGHTA and CDR2 FQGNSA. The CDR3 spans 16 residues. In DNA form, the CDR3 reads TGTGCCAGCAGCTTAATGGACAGGGGTAACGGCTATGGCTACACCTTC. This codes for CASSLMDRGNGYGYTF.

The V gene is TRBV12-5, the J gene TRBJ2-2; 12 bases line up with TRBD2. The J segment lost 6 bases and the V segment lost 6 bases, leaving 8 bases of the junction unmatched. This CDR3 has 16 amino acids. Germline V CDR1 and CDR2: LGHNT, FRNRAP. This chain's CDR3 is CASGGRLAGVSGELFF. Written as DNA, the CDR3 is TGTGCTAGTGGGGGGCGACTAGCGGGAGTTTCCGGGGAGCTGTTTTTT.